Shown below are 22 T cell receptor beta chains from a single sample sequenced in a study of blood T cell repertoires in COVID-19 (dated by TCRdb to about 2020). The method was the immunoSEQ multiplex PCR assay. Here the immuneACCESS table is served through TCRdb, limited to in-frame sequences with V and J called. Missing clones are a known gap in these copies; in checked studies unresolved V genes cover under half, and the rest lacks a known reason. A total of 350,000 to 450,000 clones appear in this sample, 85% to 90% of them only once. Together, the top ten hold around 3% of the sample. The sample consisted of peripheral blood. Every receptor here comes from a human donor in a cohort sampled during active COVID-19.

V gene TRBV12-3 or TRBV12-4 combines with J gene TRBJ1-2, with 8 bases matching TRBD1. The V and J ends lost 6 bases and 4 bases, in that order; junction bases with no gene match: 4. The CDR3 consists of 13 residues. CDR3 sequence (DNA): TGTGCCAGCAGCCGGACAGGGATCTATGGCTACACCTTC. Translating it yields CASSRTGIYGYTF.

This clone was found a few times. The genes are TRBV6-2 or TRBV6-3 and TRBJ2-5; D is uncertain. Germline-derived CDR1 and CDR2 are MNHEY and SVGEGT. V was trimmed by 0 bases and J by 4 bases, leaving 9 bases between them. The CDR3 spans 14 residues. The CDR3 nucleotides read TGTGCCAGCAGTTACTCTATTGGGCTAGAGACCCAGTACTTC. It is translated as CASSYSIGLETQYF.

The chain has TRBV5-1 and TRBJ2-1; tentatively, D is TRBD2 (6 bases). The CDR3 is made up of 13 amino acids. CDR1 and CDR2 (germline): SGHRS, YFSETQ. Trimming took off 2 bases at V and 5 bases at J, with 8 bases between the two ends. CDR3 amino acids: CASSFGGNNEQFF. The CDR3 DNA reads as TGCGCCAGCAGCTTCGGGGGTAACAATGAGCAGTTCTTC.

DNA for the CDR3: TGTGCCATCAGTGAGTCCCTCAAGCGGAGGACCTACAATGAGCAGTTCTTC. This encodes CAISESLKRRTYNEQFF. The rearrangement links TRBV10-3 to TRBJ2-1, with D possibly TRBD2 on 5 matching bases. The CDR3 sequence is 17 residues long. The V gene lost 0 bases and the J gene lost 2 bases, with 14 bases spanning the gap. Germline loops: CDR1 ENHRY, CDR2 SYGVKD.

The V and J genes are TRBV12-3 or TRBV12-4 and TRBJ2-7; D gene ambiguous. V lost 3 bases and J lost 3, with 6 bases in between. This CDR3 contains 12 residues. The DNA for the CDR3 is TGTGCCAGCAGTTTCACGGGCTACGAGCAGTACTTC. Its protein is CASSFTGYEQYF.

V usage is TRBV18 and J usage is TRBJ1-1; 10 bases map to TRBD1. This CDR3 comprises 16 residues. CDR1 is KGHSH, CDR2 LQKENI, per germline. J lost 4 bases, V lost 6 bases, and 11 bases had no gene match. In DNA, the CDR3 is TGTGCCAGCTCTCCCGGGACAGGGGCTGGGGGCACTGAAGCTTTCTTT. Translated, it gives CASSPGTGAGGTEAFF.

The sample holds one count of this clone. The chain's CDR3 is CASSFDRGLGNEQFF. CDR3 in DNA: TGTGCCAGCAGCTTTGACAGGGGGCTGGGGAATGAGCAGTTCTTC. V and J are TRBV11-3 and TRBJ2-1; TRBD1 aligns across 10 bases. The J segment lost 7 bases and the V segment lost 3 bases, leaving 6 bases of the junction unmatched. Germline CDR1 is SGHNT and CDR2 is YENEEA. This CDR3 comprises 15 residues. The full variable domain, rest sourced from reference TRBV11-3 and TRBJ2-1, is EAGVVQSPRYKIIEKKQPVAFWCNPISGHNTLYWYLQNLGQGPELLIRYENEEAVDDSQLPKDRFSAERLKGVDSTLKIQPAELGDSAVYLCASSFDRGLGNEQFFGPGTRLTVL.

This sequence joins TRBV5-4 and TRBJ2-1; 11 bases align to TRBD1. There are 16 residues in the CDR3. Germline lookup yields CDR1 SGHNT and CDR2 YYREEE (reference sequence). The V gene end was trimmed by 3 bases and the J gene end by 1 base; junction bases not matched to a gene: 3. For the CDR3, the DNA is TGTGCCAGCAGCTGGGGGACAGGGGGTTCCTACAATGAGCAGTTCTTC. Its translation: CASSWGTGGSYNEQFF.

J is TRBJ2-7 and V is TRBV18; TRBD2 matches at 14 bases. The CDR3 has 15 amino acids. Unmatched junction bases numbered 9, after V lost 8 bases and J lost 6 bases. CDR1 and CDR2 from the germline V gene are KGHSH and LQKENI. CDR3 nucleotides: TGTGCCAGCACTCGGACTAGCGGGGGGTCAAGCGAGCAGTACTTC. This sequence encodes CASTRTSGGSSEQYF.

V is TRBV5-8 and J is TRBJ1-1; possibly TRBD1 for D (6 bases). The length of the CDR3 is 13 residues. The germline CDR1 and CDR2 sequences are SGHTS and YDEGEE. V lost 6 bases and J 0 bases, leaving 9 bases between the germline ends. DNA of the CDR3: TGTGCCAGCATGGGGGGGCTGAACACTGAAGCTTTCTTT. Translated: CASMGGLNTEAFF.

The chain is built from TRBV28 and TRBJ2-3; weak D call: TRBD2 (6 bases). The CDR3 loop spans 17 amino acids. From germline, CDR1 is MDHEN and CDR2 SYDVKM. Trimming left V 5 bases short and J 5 bases short, with 23 bases between. Here the CDR3 reads CASSPPGLAQKIDTQYF. CDR3 bases: TGTGCCAGCAGTCCCCCCGGGCTAGCGCAAAAGATAGATACGCAGTATTTT.

To note about this clone: Other DNA variants within this sample encode the same CDR3. This sequence joins TRBV9 and TRBJ2-7, with 7 bases fitting TRBD2. The CDR3 consists of 14 residues. CDR1 is SGDLS, CDR2 YYNGEE, per germline. Trimming cost V 2 bases and J 0 bases; bases outside gene matches: 2. CDR3 DNA sequence: TGTGCCAGCAGCGTCGGGGGGTCCTCCTACGAGCAGTACTTC. This gives the protein CASSVGGSSYEQYF.

This clone was counted between two and nine times. V and J are TRBV5-6 and TRBJ1-2, with D tentatively TRBD1 (5 bases). The germline CDR1 and CDR2 sequences are SGHDT and YYEEEE. The V end lost 0 bases, the J end lost 4 bases, and 16 bases lay between the germline ends. This CDR3 region has 16 residues. CDR3 sequence reads: CASSLVAGREVYGYTF. The DNA for the CDR3 is TGTGCCAGCAGCTTGGTCGCTGGCAGGGAAGTCTATGGCTACACCTTC.

The V call is TRBV2, the J call TRBJ2-7, with D possibly TRBD1 on 5 matching bases. The CDR3 consists of 15 residues. V was shortened by 3 bases and J by 6 bases, with 18 bases between the two germline ends. Looked up from germline, CDR1 is SNHLY and CDR2 is FYNNEI. The CDR3 here is CASSDGWGSLSEQYF. The CDR3 nucleotides are TGTGCCAGCAGTGACGGCTGGGGCTCCCTTTCCGAGCAGTACTTC.

Comment on this clone: One end of the junction varies from germline; a read error may be responsible. The chain recombines TRBV6-5 with TRBJ2-5; tentatively, D is TRBD2 (7 bases). In germline, CDR1 is MNHEY, CDR2 SVGAGI. The CDR3 is made up of 15 amino acids. Here the CDR3 reads CASSYFGGGQKTQYF. The CDR3 DNA reads TGTGCCAGCAGTTACTTTGGGGGGGGCCAAAAGACCCAGTACTTC.

The V and J genes are TRBV2 and TRBJ1-1, with a tentative D call TRBD1 (6 bases). The CDR3 is made up of 15 amino acids. V was cut by 6 bases and J by 1 base, with 15 bases left in between. CDR1 is SNHLY, CDR2 FYNNEI, per germline. The CDR3 sequence: CASSVNRAPNTEAFF. The CDR3 nucleotides are TGTGCCAGCAGCGTAAACAGGGCCCCGAACACTGAAGCTTTCTTT.

V usage is TRBV6-4 and J usage is TRBJ2-7, with 11 positions matching TRBD2. From germline, CDR1 is MRHNA and CDR2 SNTAGT. The CDR3 runs to 16 residues. V dropped 4 bases and J dropped 2; count of bases not matched to a gene: 7. In DNA form, the CDR3 reads TGTGCCAGCAGTGTCCGTACTAGCGGGAGAACCTACGAGCAGTACTTC. It codes for CASSVRTSGRTYEQYF.

This chain connects TRBV28 to TRBJ1-4; 9 bases line up with TRBD1. Looked up from germline, CDR1 is MDHEN and CDR2 is SYDVKM. The CDR3 contains 15 residues. The junction had 5 bases not matched to a gene; V was cut back by 2 bases and J by 7 bases. The CDR3 loop reads CASSLPTGGREKLFF. CDR3 nucleotides: TGTGCCAGCAGTTTACCAACAGGGGGCCGTGAAAAACTGTTTTTT. Full variable domain (rest looked up from reference TRBV28 and TRBJ1-4): DVKVTQSSRYLVKRTGEKVFLECVQDMDHENMFWYRQDPGLGLRLIYFSYDVKMKEKGDIPEGYSVSREKKERFSLILESASTNQTSMYLCASSLPTGGREKLFFGSGTQLSVL.

J is TRBJ2-5 and V is TRBV6-5; weak D call: TRBD2 (6 bases). This CDR3 is built from 14 residues. The V gene lost 7 bases and the J gene lost 1 base, with 13 bases spanning the gap. Germline assignment: CDR1 MNHEY and CDR2 SVGAGI. Written as DNA, the CDR3 is TGTGCCAGCAATGGGGGGAGGTCCCAAGAGACCCAGTACTTC. Protein: CASNGGRSQETQYF.

The V call is TRBV6-6, the J call TRBJ1-5; D is uncertain. The CDR3 is 14 amino acids. V lost 9 bases to trimming and J lost 3 bases, with 15 bases between them. Per germline, CDR1 MNHNY and CDR2 SVGAGI (reference sequence). The CDR3 DNA is TGTGCCAGTCGGGGAGGGCAGTTCAATCAGCCCCAGCATTTT. Protein: CASRGGQFNQPQHF.

This sequence joins TRBV4-2 and TRBJ1-2; D may be TRBD1 (6 bases). Germline lookup yields CDR1 LGHNA and CDR2 YNFKEQ. Trimming removed 1 base at V and 6 bases at J, with 18 bases between. The CDR3 runs 16 residues. CDR3 sequence: CASSQVRGTAEDGYTF. DNA of the CDR3: TGTGCCAGCAGCCAAGTTAGGGGGACCGCAGAGGATGGCTACACCTTC.

V and J are TRBV28 and TRBJ2-5, with D perhaps matching TRBD2 (5 bases). Germline V lookup: CDR1 MDHEN, CDR2 SYDVKM. With 7 bases removed from V and 4 bases from J, the gap between germline ends came to 13 bases. The CDR3 sequence is 13 residues long. The CDR3 region has the DNA TGTGCCAGCAACCTGGCGGGTGGAGAGACCCAGTACTTC. Translation: CASNLAGGETQYF.